The next 20 T cell receptor beta chains were all read from a single sample in a study of T-cell reconstitution after alpha-beta-depleted transplantation in children. Preparation of the TCRbeta library used unique molecular identifiers. TCRdb fed the PCR reads into MiXCR, producing one record per CDR3 protein. The profile shows some 200,000 distinct CDR3 sequences, roughly 9.1% of them singletons. Material: PBMCs, mostly from graft donor cells, obtained 360 days after TCRalphabeta/CD19-depleted stem cell transplant. All receptors derive from a male patient aged 2 to 9 who had a stem cell transplant for acute myeloid leukemia, so the T cells may come from the graft donor.

A few counts support this clonotype. The chain has TRBV12-3 or TRBV12-4 and TRBJ1-1; the match to TRBD1 covers 9 bases. The J segment lost 0 bases and the V segment lost 7 bases, leaving 15 bases of the junction unmatched. The CDR3 runs 18 residues. The CDR3 DNA reads TGTGCCAGCACTAAAACCGGGACAGGGATATATTTGAACACTGAAGCTTTCTTT. Translated, it gives CASTKTGTGIYLNTEAFF.

This chain links TRBV29-1 with TRBJ2-7, with 7 bases fitting TRBD2. Trimming cost V 6 bases and J 2 bases; bases outside gene matches: 7. Per the germline V gene, CDR1 is SQVTM and CDR2 is ANQGSEA. This CDR3 spans 13 amino acids. CDR3 in amino acids: CSVPRAGTYEQYF. The CDR3 nucleotides are TGCAGCGTGCCTCGAGCGGGAACCTACGAGCAGTACTTC.

This clonotype has at least ten counts. The V gene is TRBV5-1, the J gene TRBJ2-1; TRBD1 aligns across 10 bases. The CDR3 is made up of 14 amino acids. V lost 4 bases, J lost 4 bases, and 2 bases stayed unmatched. Germline lookup yields CDR1 SGHRS and CDR2 YFSETQ. The CDR3 nucleotides read TGCGCCAGCAGCGAGGACAGGGGGTACAATGAGCAGTTCTTC. Translated: CASSEDRGYNEQFF.

This clonotype was picked up a small number of times. V gene TRBV7-2 combines with J gene TRBJ2-1; maybe TRBD1 (5 bases). Trimming stripped 5 bases from V and 0 bases from J, with 14 bases between. CDR1 is SGHTA and CDR2 is FQGNSA in the germline V gene. The CDR3 totals 16 residues. Here the CDR3 reads CASSPQGLFSYNEQFF. The CDR3 nucleotides read TGTGCCAGCAGCCCCCAGGGTTTGTTCTCCTACAATGAGCAGTTCTTC. Looking up the rest from reference TRBV7-2 and TRBJ2-1 gives the full variable domain: GAGVSQSPSNKVTEKGKDVELRCDPISGHTALYWYRQSLGQGLEFLIYFQGNSAPDKSGLPSDRFSAERTGGSVSTLTIQRTQQEDSAVYLCASSPQGLFSYNEQFFGPGTRLTVL.

This clonotype was seen a few times. The gene calls are TRBV20-1 and TRBJ2-7; 10 bases are a match to TRBD2. From germline, CDR1 is DFQATT and CDR2 SNEGSKA (reference sequence). The length of the CDR3 is 13 residues. V trimming: 3 bases; J trimming: 8 bases; junction bases outside the gene matches: 7. As DNA, the CDR3 is TGCAGTGCTAGCCTAGCGGGGGAGTTTCAGCAGTACTTC. Its translation: CSASLAGEFQQYF.

This clonotype was counted only a few times. V is TRBV5-1 and J is TRBJ2-7; possibly TRBD1 for D (5 bases). This CDR3 is built from 14 residues. The germline gives CDR1 SGHRS, CDR2 YFSETQ. The germline V and J ends were trimmed by 6 bases and 0 bases, with 13 bases remaining between them. The CDR3 region has the DNA TGCGCCAGCAAACAGGCATACCTCTCCTACGAGCAGTACTTC. Translation gives CASKQAYLSYEQYF.

This clonotype was picked up a small number of times. The chain is built from TRBV6-1 and TRBJ1-6, with D unclear. CDR3 length equals 13 residues. Germline V gene sequence: CDR1 MNHNS, CDR2 SASEGT. Trimming removed 6 bases at V and 9 bases at J, with 12 bases between. This chain's CDR3 is CASRDKVVSPLHF. DNA of the CDR3: TGTGCCAGCAGAGACAAGGTAGTTTCACCCCTCCACTTT.

The chain recombines TRBV5-1 with TRBJ2-6; maybe TRBD1 (6 bases). The CDR3 has 17 residues. Per germline, CDR1 SGHRS and CDR2 YFSETQ. V shed 3 bases and J shed 0 bases, with 13 bases lying between them. The CDR3 sequence: CASSYSTGHSGANVLTF. The CDR3 DNA reads as TGCGCCAGCAGCTATTCGACAGGCCACTCTGGGGCCAACGTCCTGACTTTC.

This clonotype was detected a few times. V gene TRBV6-5 combines with J gene TRBJ1-5; possible D gene TRBD1, 6 bases. The V gene lost 6 bases and the J gene lost 3 bases, with 18 bases spanning the gap. This CDR3 spans 16 amino acids. Germline V gene sequence: CDR1 MNHEY, CDR2 SVGAGI. This chain's CDR3 is CASSSSGASNNQPQHF. The DNA for the CDR3 is TGTGCCAGCAGCTCCTCAGGGGCCAGTAACAATCAGCCCCAGCATTTT.

This clonotype showed up many times. The chain joins TRBV28 to TRBJ2-7; D tentatively fits TRBD1 or TRBD2 (5 bases each). Trimming removed 3 bases from V and 7 bases from J, with 10 bases in between. The CDR3 covers 12 residues. Germline assignment: CDR1 MDHEN and CDR2 SYDVKM. The DNA for the CDR3 is TGTGCCAGCAGTTTTCGAGGGGTTGAGCAGTACGTC. Protein sequence: CASSFRGVEQYV.

This clonotype has ten or more counts. This rearrangement joins TRBV12-5 to TRBJ1-4; D gene uncertain. Germline V lookup: CDR1 LGHNT, CDR2 FRNRAP. With 1 base removed from V and 14 bases from J, the gap between germline ends came to 20 bases. The CDR3 has 15 amino acids. CDR3 DNA sequence: TGTGCTAGTGGTTTGGCCAACTCCCCCCGGGGAGCGCTGTTTTTT. It codes for CASGLANSPRGALFF.

Details on this clonotype: An end of the junction differs from the germline gene, which may be a read error. V usage is TRBV5-1 and J usage is TRBJ1-2; 10 positions agree with TRBD1. Germline V gene lookup returns CDR1 SGHRS and CDR2 YFSETQ. CDR3 length: 14 amino acids. CDR3 DNA sequence: TGCGTCAGCAGCTTGAGCGGGACAGGGGACGGCTACACCTTC. It codes for CVSSLSGTGDGYTF. The variable domain in full, with the rest retrieved from reference TRBV5-1 and TRBJ1-2, is KAGVTQTPRYLIKTRGQQVTLSCSPISGHRSVSWYQQTPGQGLQFLFEYFSETQRNKGNFPGRFSGRQFSNSRSEMNVSTLELGDSALYLCVSSLSGTGDGYTFGSGTRLTVV.

This clonotype appeared many times. J is TRBJ2-7 and V is TRBV6-2 or TRBV6-3; no clear D gene. Trimming left V 2 bases short and J 2 bases short, with 7 bases between. The germline CDR1 and CDR2 sequences are MNHEY and SVGEGT. CDR3 length: 13 residues. The CDR3 sequence is CASSYPQAYEQYF. The DNA for the CDR3 is TGTGCCAGCAGTTACCCGCAGGCCTACGAGCAGTACTTC.

A remark on this clonotype: No conserved phenylalanine or tryptophan is present at the end of the CDR3, so a read error is the likely explanation. The chain links TRBV19 to TRBJ1-1; a possible D gene is TRBD1 (5 bases). Between the trimmed V and J ends, which lost 5 bases and 1 base, there was a span of 11 bases. This CDR3 is 14 amino acids long. Germline CDR1 LNHDA, CDR2 SQIVND (reference sequence). The CDR3 DNA sequence: TGTGCCAGTAGTCCTCTAGACAGGAACACTGAAGCTTTCTAT. Encoded protein: CASSPLDRNTEAFY.

This clonotype was found a few times. The V call is TRBV20-1, the J call TRBJ2-7; no firm D call. The germline V and J ends were trimmed by 0 bases and 0 bases, with 6 bases remaining between them. Germline CDR1 and CDR2: DFQATT and SNEGSKA (reference sequence). This CDR3 contains 13 residues. The DNA of the CDR3 is TGCAGTGCTAGAGAAGGGATCTCCTACGAGCAGTACGTC. This codes for CSAREGISYEQYV.

This clonotype was counted between two and nine times. V and J are TRBV10-3 and TRBJ2-1; TRBD2 aligns across 12 bases. The CDR3 has 13 amino acids. Germline V gives CDR1 ENHRY, CDR2 SYGVKD. J lost 5 bases, V lost 10 bases, and 3 bases had no gene match. The CDR3 DNA reads TGTGCCACCCTAGCGGGGGGGAACAATGAGCAGTTCTTC. Its translation is CATLAGGNNEQFF.

This clonotype was seen at least ten times. This sequence joins TRBV12-3 or TRBV12-4 and TRBJ2-3, with D possibly being TRBD2 (5 bases). This CDR3 has 14 residues. The V gene lost 5 bases and the J gene lost 5 bases, with 14 bases spanning the gap. CDR3 in amino acids: CASSPDFEGDTQYF. CDR3 coding DNA: TGTGCCAGCAGTCCGGACTTCGAGGGAGATACGCAGTATTTT.

A few counts support this clonotype. This chain links TRBV11-2 with TRBJ1-2; tentative D call: TRBD1 (5 bases). CDR1 and CDR2 (germline): SGHAT, FQNNGV. V was cut by 0 bases and J by 3 bases, with 11 bases left in between. The CDR3 runs 15 residues. The CDR3 loop reads CASSLDGLGDYGYTF. As DNA, the CDR3 is TGTGCCAGCAGCTTAGATGGTTTGGGGGACTATGGCTACACCTTC. The variable domain in full, completed from reference TRBV11-2 and TRBJ1-2, reads EAGVAQSPRYKIIEKRQSVAFWCNPISGHATLYWYQQILGQGPKLLIQFQNNGVVDDSQLPKDRFSAERLKGVDSTLKIQPAKLEDSAVYLCASSLDGLGDYGYTFGSGTRLTVV.

This clonotype came up many times. A read error may produce the germline difference seen at one junction end. The V call is TRBV5-1, the J call TRBJ2-5, with D perhaps TRBD2 (5 bases). Per the germline V gene, CDR1 is SGHRS and CDR2 is YFSETQ. The CDR3 length is 13 residues. The CDR3 nucleotides read TGTGCTAGCAGCTTAGGGAGTCAAGAGACCCAGTACTTC. Translating it yields CASSLGSQETQYF.

This clonotype was seen many times. The V call is TRBV7-2, the J call TRBJ2-2, with D perhaps assigned TRBD1 or TRBD2 (5 bases each). V was shortened by 5 bases and J by 5 bases, with 18 bases between the two germline ends. CDR1 is SGHTA, CDR2 FQGNSA, per germline. This CDR3 is 16 amino acids long. The CDR3 DNA reads as TGTGCCAGCAGCCTCCGTATGAGGGGCGGGACCGGGGAGCTGTTTTTT. It codes for CASSLRMRGGTGELFF.